One and the same sample provided the 5 T cell receptor beta chains below, sequenced in a study of identical twins. TCRdb re-analysed the 5' RACE reads in MiXCR, keeping a single row per CDR3 protein. The sample gives 430,000 or so distinct CDR3 sequences, roughly 24% of which show up once; 2.9% is in the top ten. The same sample was also studied in work on T cells expressing NK-cell markers.

The sample taken for sequencing was CD4+ T cells sorted from blood. These receptor sequences come from a woman under 30 in good health.

CDR3 DNA: TGTGCCAGCAGTTTAGACCTCAGGGGGATGAACACTGAAGCTTTCTTT. It yields the protein CASSLDLRGMNTEAFF. V gene TRBV12-3 or TRBV12-4 combines with J gene TRBJ1-1; 7 positions agree with TRBD1. The CDR3 spans 16 residues. J was trimmed by 0 bases and V by 1 base; bases with no gene match: 5.

The genes are TRBV7-2 and TRBJ2-1; D unresolved. The CDR3 is 11 amino acids. The germline V gene has CDR1 SGHTA and CDR2 FQGNSA. Between the trimmed V and J ends, which lost 3 bases and 10 bases, there was a span of 7 bases. In DNA, the CDR3 is TGTGCCAGCAGCTTTTTCCTAGAGCAGTTCTTC. This sequence encodes CASSFFLEQFF.

The chain carries TRBV29-1 and TRBJ1-4, with TRBD1 matching 8 bases. With V trimmed by 6 bases and J by 2 bases, 5 bases remained unmatched. Germline-derived CDR1 and CDR2 are SQVTM and ANQGSEA. This CDR3 region has 14 residues. In nucleotides, the CDR3 is TGCAGCGTCAAGGGACAGGAGACTAATGAAAAACTGTTTTTT. Its protein is CSVKGQETNEKLFF.

This clonotype was picked up one time. The chain carries TRBV20-1 and TRBJ2-4; a weak D match, TRBD2 (6 bases). CDR1 is DFQATT, CDR2 SNEGSKA, per germline (reference sequence). The V end lost 6 bases, the J end lost 6 bases, and 12 bases lay between the germline ends. CDR3 size: 12 residues. CDR3 sequence reads: CSADREPNIQYF. As DNA, the CDR3 is TGCAGTGCAGATCGGGAGCCAAACATTCAGTACTTC.

The chain links TRBV20-1 to TRBJ2-3; 7 bases match TRBD2. The J segment lost 1 base and the V segment lost 6 bases, leaving 4 bases of the junction unmatched. Looked up from germline, CDR1 is DFQATT and CDR2 is SNEGSKA (reference sequence). This CDR3 has 13 amino acids. CDR3 region: CSAVSGGTDTQYF. The CDR3 nucleotides are TGCAGTGCCGTAAGCGGGGGCACAGATACGCAGTATTTT.